One and the same sample provided the 19 T cell receptor beta chains below, sequenced in a study of blood T cell repertoires in COVID-19. Here immunoSEQ multiplex PCR was the method, and the copy in TCRdb shows in-frame clones only, minus some. The table shows around 470,000 clones, with about 92% occurring only once. Sequenced sample: PBMCs or T cells enriched from blood (not recorded which). The receptors originated from a man aged 18-30 years who had recovered from COVID-19.

The chain joins TRBV27 to TRBJ2-1; 9 positions agree with TRBD2. The CDR3 is 15 amino acids. Looked up from germline, CDR1 is MNHEY and CDR2 is SMNVEV (reference sequence). V gave up 4 bases and J gave up 2 bases; unmatched junction bases: 3. The CDR3 DNA reads TGTGCCAGCAGTTCCGTAGCGGGGGCCTACAATGAGCAGTTCTTC. Amino acids: CASSSVAGAYNEQFF.

The chain links TRBV19 to TRBJ1-1, with D unresolved. Germline V gene lookup returns CDR1 LNHDA and CDR2 SQIVND (reference sequence). Trimming pared 6 bases from V and 4 bases from J, leaving 6 bases between. The length of the CDR3 is 11 residues. Written as DNA, the CDR3 is TGTGCCAGTAGAGCTCGCACTGAAGCTTTCTTT. Protein: CASRARTEAFF.

The rearrangement joins TRBV6-5 to TRBJ1-5; possible D gene TRBD1, 6 bases. Germline V gene lookup returns CDR1 MNHEY and CDR2 SVGAGI. The CDR3 sequence is 15 residues long. V lost 7 bases and J lost 2, with 15 bases in between. The CDR3 protein is CASNQQGGGNQPQHF. The CDR3 nucleotides are TGTGCCAGCAACCAACAGGGTGGGGGCAATCAGCCCCAGCATTTT.

The chain recombines TRBV11-2 with TRBJ1-6; 11 positions match TRBD1. Germline CDR1 SGHAT, CDR2 FQNNGV. This CDR3 contains 16 residues. The trim removed 5 bases at V and 8 bases at J, leaving 8 bases unmatched. CDR3 in amino acids: CASSPRTGGSDSPLHF. CDR3 coding DNA: TGTGCCAGCAGCCCCAGGACAGGGGGCTCTGATTCACCCCTCCACTTT.

This chain uses TRBV30 with TRBJ1-1; 7 nucleotides match TRBD1. Germline trimming cut 7 bases from V and 3 bases from J; bases unmatched to any gene: 5. This CDR3 comprises 12 residues. Germline-derived CDR1 and CDR2 are GTSNPN and SVGIG (reference sequence). Written as DNA, the CDR3 is TGTGCCTCTCACAGGGGTTACACTGAAGCTTTCTTT. This codes for CASHRGYTEAFF.

The rearrangement uses TRBV7-3 and TRBJ2-2; no firm D call. CDR1 SGHTA and CDR2 FQGTGA come from the germline V gene. Trimming pared 5 bases from V and 3 bases from J, leaving 10 bases between. The CDR3 spans 14 residues. CDR3 DNA: TGTGCCAGCAGCCTCCAGGCCTACACCGGGGAGCTGTTTTTT. Translated: CASSLQAYTGELFF.

The chain carries TRBV7-8 and TRBJ1-5, with D unresolved. The germline V gene has CDR1 SGHVS and CDR2 FQNEAQ. CDR3 length: 15 amino acids. Trimming left V 1 base short and J 1 base short, with 8 bases between. The CDR3 protein is CASSLDTASNQPQHF. The CDR3, as DNA: TGTGCCAGCAGCTTAGATACAGCAAGCAATCAGCCCCAGCATTTT.

The chain is built from TRBV28 and TRBJ2-7, with TRBD1 matching over 8 bases. This CDR3 comprises 16 residues. With 8 bases clipped from V and 0 bases from J, the junction kept 12 bases outside the gene matches. Germline-derived CDR1 and CDR2 are MDHEN and SYDVKM. The CDR3 loop reads CASASLRTGTSYEQYF. The DNA for the CDR3 is TGTGCCAGCGCGAGCCTAAGGACAGGGACCTCCTACGAGCAGTACTTC.

The CDR3: CASSLYEQYF. The CDR3 DNA reads TGTGCCAGCTCCTTATACGAGCAGTACTTC. The chain recombines TRBV2 with TRBJ2-7; D call uncertain. V lost 8 bases and J lost 4, with 6 bases in between. Germline CDR1 SNHLY, CDR2 FYNNEI. CDR3 size: 10 residues.

This chain connects TRBV19 to TRBJ1-2; 10 nucleotides line up with TRBD1. Germline V gene data show CDR1 as LNHDA and CDR2 as SQIVND (reference sequence). CDR3 size: 16 residues. After removal of 6 bases from V and 2 bases from J, the junction contained 9 bases not matched to a gene. CDR3 sequence (DNA): TGTGCCAGTAGGCCTCTCGGGACAGGGGTAAACTATGGCTACACCTTC. Residues: CASRPLGTGVNYGYTF.

This chain uses TRBV29-1 with TRBJ2-7; a weak D match, TRBD2 (6 bases). Germline V gene data show CDR1 as SQVTM and CDR2 as ANQGSEA. V lost 7 bases and J lost 4, with 17 bases in between. CDR3 length: 13 amino acids. For the CDR3, the DNA is TGCAGCGGGGGTTACGGGAGTCGGTACGAGCAGTACTTC. The encoded protein is CSGGYGSRYEQYF.

The chain recombines TRBV28 with TRBJ2-3; TRBD2 aligns across 10 bases. In germline, CDR1 is MDHEN, CDR2 SYDVKM. The CDR3 consists of 21 residues. V lost 3 bases and J lost 2; bases outside the gene matches: 20. CDR3 residues: CASSFPEDGTSEKSSTDTQYF. CDR3 DNA sequence: TGTGCCAGCAGTTTTCCCGAAGACGGGACTAGCGAGAAATCTTCCACAGATACGCAGTATTTT.

For the CDR3, the DNA is TGTGCCATCAGCCCCGACACCGTAAACTATGGCTACACCTTC. Its translation is CAISPDTVNYGYTF. The genes are TRBV10-3 and TRBJ1-2, with D hard to call. Germline V gives CDR1 ENHRY, CDR2 SYGVKD. The CDR3 totals 14 residues. Trimming stripped 6 bases from V and 2 bases from J, with 13 bases between.

The rearrangement joins TRBV4-1 to TRBJ1-1, with D possibly being TRBD1 (6 bases). The CDR3 runs 14 residues. V shed 4 bases and J shed 3 bases, with 12 bases lying between them. The germline gives CDR1 MGHRA, CDR2 YSYEKL. As DNA, the CDR3 is TGCGCCAGCAGCCCCCTGAGGGGGTACACTGAAGCTTTCTTT. It codes for CASSPLRGYTEAFF.

The rearrangement joins TRBV12-3 or TRBV12-4 to TRBJ2-4; 7 bases line up with TRBD1. The CDR3 runs to 13 residues. With 6 bases clipped from V and 7 bases from J, the junction kept 6 bases outside the gene matches. The CDR3 is CASSFDRANIQYF. CDR3 in DNA: TGTGCCAGCAGCTTCGACAGGGCGAACATTCAGTACTTC.

The V and J genes are TRBV29-1 and TRBJ1-5; no definite D call. CDR3 length equals 13 residues. Trimming shortened V by 6 bases and J by 3 bases, and 12 bases separated the two germline ends. CDR1 and CDR2 from the germline V gene are SQVTM and ANQGSEA. CDR3 DNA: TGCAGCGTGAGGGCTGCTGACAATCAGCCCCAGCATTTT. Translation: CSVRAADNQPQHF.

V and J are TRBV5-1 and TRBJ1-2; 9 positions match TRBD1. The CDR3 extends over 14 amino acids. J lost 7 bases, V lost 4 bases, and 8 bases had no gene match. CDR1 and CDR2 (germline): SGHRS, YFSETQ. CDR3 amino acids: CASSTRTGDAGYTF. The DNA of the CDR3 is TGCGCCAGCAGCACCCGGACAGGGGATGCTGGCTACACCTTC.

The rearrangement links TRBV4-1 to TRBJ1-2, with 7 positions matching TRBD1. V lost 0 bases to trimming and J lost 5 bases; unmatched junction nucleotides: 12. Germline V lookup: CDR1 MGHRA, CDR2 YSYEKL. The CDR3 contains 17 residues. The CDR3 protein is CASSQDDGTAKVYGYTF. CDR3 sequence (DNA): TGCGCCAGCAGCCAAGATGACGGGACAGCTAAAGTGTATGGCTACACCTTC.

V gene TRBV7-6 combines with J gene TRBJ2-5; the D gene is possibly TRBD1 (7 bases). Germline V gene sequence: CDR1 SGHVS, CDR2 FNYEAQ. This CDR3 contains 15 residues. Trimming took 5 bases from V and 4 from J, leaving 17 bases between them. CDR3 residues: CASSPETGRSETQYF. CDR3 in DNA: TGTGCCAGCAGCCCTGAGACAGGGAGGTCAGAGACCCAGTACTTC.